A single sample gave rise to the 22 T cell receptor beta chains below, sequenced in a study of blood T cell repertoires in COVID-19. Clones were read by immunoSEQ multiplex PCR, and TCRdb kept only the in-frame ones, dropping some. The sample shows 350,000 to 400,000 clones, approximately 89% of them seen only once. The source material was PBMCs or T cells enriched from blood (not recorded which). These TCRs come from a woman in her thirties or forties who had been exposed to COVID-19.

This clone appeared once. The chain recombines TRBV7-9 with TRBJ1-2; a weak D match, TRBD1 (6 bases). Trimming cost V 1 base and J 10 bases, with 19 bases left between them. Germline-derived CDR1 and CDR2 are SEHNR and FQNEAQ (reference sequence). The CDR3 covers 15 residues. The CDR3 is CASSLGPGGRVHYTF. The CDR3, as DNA: TGTGCCAGCAGCTTAGGTCCGGGGGGCCGCGTACACTACACCTTC.

This clone was detected only once. The CDR3 protein is CASSDLEALNTEAFF. The CDR3 DNA reads TGTGCCAGCAGCGATTTGGAGGCTTTGAACACTGAAGCTTTCTTT. The chain has TRBV5-6 and TRBJ1-1, with D hard to call. CDR3 length equals 15 residues. Looked up from germline, CDR1 is SGHDT and CDR2 is YYEEEE. V lost 4 bases to trimming and J lost 0 bases, with 13 bases between them.

The rearrangement uses TRBV21-1 and TRBJ1-1. TRBV21-1 is reported as a pseudogene. The CDR3 length is 15 residues. The CDR3 loop reads CASSKEFRGNTEAFF. The CDR3 coding sequence is TGTGCCAGCAGCAAAGAGTTTCGGGGGAACACTGAAGCTTTCTTT.

Worth noting for this clone: This same CDR3 is encoded by further DNA sequences in the sample. The rearrangement uses TRBV3-1 (or the pseudogene TRBV3-2) and TRBJ1-5; D perhaps matches TRBD1 (5 bases). Germline loops: CDR1 LGHDT, CDR2 YNNKEL (reference sequence). With 1 base removed from V and 3 bases from J, the gap between germline ends came to 10 bases. The CDR3 is 15 residues long. This chain's CDR3 is CASSQGAGSNQPQHF. For the CDR3, the DNA is TGTGCCAGCAGCCAAGGAGCAGGGTCCAATCAGCCCCAGCATTTT.

The chain recombines TRBV5-8 with TRBJ1-5; TRBD1 is a possible D gene (6 bases). Germline V gives CDR1 SGHTS, CDR2 YDEGEE. The CDR3 runs 16 residues. Between the trimmed V and J ends, which lost 2 bases and 0 bases, there was a span of 12 bases. In DNA form, the CDR3 reads TGTGCCAGCAGCTTTAGGACAGATTATAGCAATCAGCCCCAGCATTTT. Protein: CASSFRTDYSNQPQHF.

V gene TRBV2 combines with J gene TRBJ1-1, with D perhaps TRBD1 (5 bases). The CDR3 sequence is 14 residues long. The V gene lost 8 bases and the J gene lost 1 base, with 14 bases spanning the gap. Germline loops: CDR1 SNHLY, CDR2 FYNNEI. The CDR3: CASGKQGANTEAFF. The CDR3 nucleotides read TGTGCCAGCGGAAAGCAGGGCGCGAACACTGAAGCTTTCTTT.

The chain links TRBV19 to TRBJ1-5; 7 bases fit TRBD1. The junction had 5 bases not matched to a gene; V was cut back by 5 bases and J by 1 base. This CDR3 contains 15 residues. Germline lookup yields CDR1 LNHDA and CDR2 SQIVND (reference sequence). CDR3 bases: TGTGCCAGTAGTGAGGGGGCTGGGAGCAATCAGCCCCAGCATTTT. It translates to CASSEGAGSNQPQHF.

The chain joins TRBV21-1 to TRBJ2-7; the listed D gene, TRBD1, was not tested against the DNA. TRBV21-1 corresponds to a pseudogene. CDR3 size: 14 residues. CDR3 DNA sequence: TGTGCCAGTCGTGGCGACAGGAGCTCCTACGAGCAGTACTTC. Its translation: CASRGDRSSYEQYF.

In this sample, this clone turned up once. The J gene is TRBJ2-4, the V gene TRBV7-2; tentatively, D is TRBD2 (5 bases). Trimming took off 1 base at V and 11 bases at J, with 12 bases between the two ends. This CDR3 is 13 amino acids long. Germline V CDR1 and CDR2: SGHTA, FQGNSA. Written as DNA, the CDR3 is TGTGCCAGCAGCTTAGGTAGAAAGGAGGTTCAGTACTTC. The encoded protein is CASSLGRKEVQYF.

To note about this clone: Other DNA sequences from this sample encode an identical CDR3 as well. The chain couples TRBV30 to TRBJ1-5; D perhaps matches TRBD1 (5 bases). From germline, CDR1 is GTSNPN and CDR2 SVGIG (reference sequence). This CDR3 contains 13 residues. V was trimmed by 1 base and J by 3 bases, leaving 7 bases between them. The CDR3 is CAWSGQPNQPQHF. CDR3 nucleotides: TGTGCCTGGAGTGGACAGCCCAATCAGCCCCAGCATTTT.

The DNA for the CDR3 is TGTGCCAGTAGTATGGTGACAGTGTCGGAAAAACTGTTTTTT. This sequence encodes CASSMVTVSEKLFF. The chain is built from TRBV19 and TRBJ1-4, with a weak D call TRBD1 (5 bases). Between the trimmed V and J ends, which lost 3 bases and 8 bases, there was a span of 13 bases. The CDR3 contains 14 residues. Per the germline V gene, CDR1 is LNHDA and CDR2 is SQIVND (reference sequence).

The chain couples TRBV18 to TRBJ1-1, with a possible D match to TRBD1 (6 bases). This CDR3 contains 15 residues. The V end was cut by 4 bases, the J end by 3 bases, with 15 bases between. Germline lookup yields CDR1 KGHSH and CDR2 LQKENI. CDR3 sequence: CASSRSRGEYTEAFF. The CDR3 DNA reads as TGTGCCAGCTCACGCTCCAGGGGAGAGTACACTGAAGCTTTCTTT.

The chain combines TRBV7-2 with TRBJ2-1; the D is unclear. Trimming shortened V by 2 bases and J by 7 bases, and 9 bases separated the two germline ends. The CDR3 contains 13 residues. Per germline, CDR1 SGHTA and CDR2 FQGNSA. The CDR3, as DNA: TGTGCCAGCAGCTTACCCCATTTGAATGAGCAGTTCTTC. As protein: CASSLPHLNEQFF.

The CDR3 sequence is CASRRQGIRNQPQHF. The DNA for the CDR3 is TGTGCCAGCAGAAGACAGGGGATTCGCAATCAGCCCCAGCATTTT. V is TRBV6-5 and J is TRBJ1-5; 8 bases fit TRBD1. Germline V gene lookup returns CDR1 MNHEY and CDR2 SVGAGI. V was pared by 6 bases and J by 2 bases, with 6 bases of the junction left unmatched. This CDR3 is 15 amino acids long.

Here the CDR3 DNA reads TGTGCCAGTAGTATAGTTCAGGGGGCCCATTCACCCCTCCACTTT. It is translated as CASSIVQGAHSPLHF. The rearrangement joins TRBV19 to TRBJ1-6; 8 bases align to TRBD1. The CDR3 loop spans 15 amino acids. CDR1 LNHDA and CDR2 SQIVND come from the germline V gene (reference sequence). V lost 1 base to trimming and J lost 8 bases; unmatched junction nucleotides: 4.

The chain has TRBV6-5 and TRBJ1-1; D not certain. The V gene's germline CDR1 is MNHEY and CDR2 SVGAGI. The CDR3 runs to 13 residues. V lost 6 bases and J lost 3, with 11 bases in between. The CDR3 bases are TGTGCCAGCAGCCTCTCGGGGTACACTGAAGCTTTCTTT. Residues: CASSLSGYTEAFF.

V gene TRBV4-1 combines with J gene TRBJ2-1; perhaps TRBD1 as D (6 bases). CDR1 is MGHRA and CDR2 is YSYEKL in the germline V gene. CDR3 size: 15 residues. Deletions cut 2 bases from V and 2 bases from J, with 10 bases between. The CDR3 spells CASSQQGLTYNEQFF. The CDR3 DNA is TGCGCCAGCAGCCAACAGGGGCTCACCTACAATGAGCAGTTCTTC.

The chain combines TRBV6-5 with TRBJ2-7; no clear D gene. V was shortened by 0 bases and J by 6 bases, with 9 bases between the two germline ends. The CDR3 is 13 amino acids. Looked up from germline, CDR1 is MNHEY and CDR2 is SVGAGI. CDR3 sequence (DNA): TGTGCCAGCAGTTACTCGAGAGGCAGCGAGCAGTACTTC. The encoded protein is CASSYSRGSEQYF.

The genes are TRBV7-9 and TRBJ1-1; 10 bases are a match to TRBD1. After removal of 5 bases from V and 11 bases from J, the junction contained 5 bases not matched to a gene. This CDR3 is built from 12 residues. The germline gives CDR1 SEHNR, CDR2 FQNEAQ (reference sequence). The CDR3 region is CASSRQGASAFF. As DNA, the CDR3 is TGTGCCAGCAGCCGACAGGGGGCGTCGGCTTTCTTT.

The V gene is TRBV7-2, the J gene TRBJ2-1; tentatively, D is TRBD2 (5 bases). The CDR3 sequence is 16 residues long. Trimming cost V 2 bases and J 0 bases, with 11 bases left between them. Germline V lookup: CDR1 SGHTA, CDR2 FQGNSA. The CDR3 protein is CASSLKSGSSYNEQFF. The CDR3 DNA sequence: TGTGCCAGCAGCTTAAAGTCGGGGAGCTCCTACAATGAGCAGTTCTTC.

Only one count was recorded for this clone. CDR3 DNA: TGCGCCAGCAGCCAAGATGGGAGGGATCAGCCCCAGCATTTT. Protein product: CASSQDGRDQPQHF. The chain couples TRBV4-3 to TRBJ1-5, with unresolved D. The CDR3 contains 14 residues. Trimming removed 0 bases at V and 5 bases at J, with 8 bases between. Germline assignment: CDR1 LGHNA and CDR2 YSLEER.

The rearrangement links TRBV18 to TRBJ2-3; no firm D call. The CDR3 contains 14 residues. V was clipped by 4 bases and J by 0 bases, with 8 bases between them. CDR1 is KGHSH, CDR2 LQKENI, per germline. CDR3 nucleotide sequence: TGTGCCAGCTCACGAGCCTCTAGCACAGATACGCAGTATTTT. Translation: CASSRASSTDTQYF.